A single sample is the source of the 6 T cell receptor beta chains below, sequenced in a study of shared clonotypes between healthy human individuals. TCRdb keeps only in-frame clones here, not all; method: immunoSEQ multiplex PCR. Altogether 2,500,000 or so clones are present, roughly 92% being singletons, with the ten largest covering around 0.38%. The sequencing input was naive CD4+ T cells from PBMCs. Subset specified: CD45RA+ positively selected. The receptor source for this set is a man younger than 35 in good health. Some clones in this sample may be carry-over from other donors' samples.

J is TRBJ2-5 and V is TRBV11-3; D is uncertain. The V gene's germline CDR1 is SGHNT and CDR2 YENEEA. V was shortened by 0 bases and J by 7 bases, with 9 bases between the two germline ends. The CDR3 extends over 13 amino acids. The CDR3 DNA follows: TGTGCCAGCAGCTTAGAAGGCAGTGGGACCCAGTACTTC. Translating gives CASSLEGSGTQYF.

The rearrangement uses TRBV7-9 and TRBJ1-5, with D possibly matching TRBD1 (6 bases). The CDR3 consists of 14 residues. V was trimmed by 5 bases and J by 3 bases, leaving 11 bases between them. Germline V gives CDR1 SEHNR, CDR2 FQNEAQ (reference sequence). The CDR3 DNA sequence: TGTGCCAGCAGCCCCCAGGGGAACAATCAGCCCCAGCATTTT. Translation gives CASSPQGNNQPQHF.

This sequence joins TRBV18 and TRBJ1-2; D remains unclear. The CDR3 is 13 amino acids. Trimming pared 3 bases from V and 8 bases from J, leaving 13 bases between. CDR1 and CDR2 (germline): KGHSH, LQKENI. CDR3 in amino acids: CASSPLEGGGYTF. DNA for the CDR3: TGTGCCAGCTCACCGTTAGAGGGTGGCGGCTACACCTTC. Supplemented by reference TRBV18 and TRBJ1-2, the full variable domain reads NAGVMQNPRHLVRRRGQEARLRCSPMKGHSHVYWYRQLPEEGLKFMVYLQKENIIDESGMPKERFSAEFPKEGPSILRIQQVVRGDSAAYFCASSPLEGGGYTFGSGTRLTVV.

The CDR3 sequence is CASSQGASSTEAFF. In nucleotides, the CDR3 is TGCGCCAGCAGCCAGGGGGCCTCCTCTACTGAAGCTTTCTTT. The chain is built from TRBV5-1 and TRBJ1-1; the match to TRBD1 covers 8 bases. V lost 4 bases to trimming and J lost 5 bases; unmatched junction nucleotides: 7. The germline gives CDR1 SGHRS, CDR2 YFSETQ. This CDR3 spans 14 amino acids.

The rearrangement uses TRBV18 and TRBJ1-1; D remains unclear. CDR1 is KGHSH, CDR2 LQKENI, per germline. The V end was cut by 6 bases, the J end by 7 bases, with 12 bases between. The CDR3 length is 12 residues. Here the CDR3 reads CASSTGSGEAFF. CDR3 bases: TGTGCCAGCTCGACGGGGTCGGGTGAAGCTTTCTTT.

The V call is TRBV27, the J call TRBJ2-5, with a possible D match to TRBD1 (6 bases). CDR3 length: 14 residues. CDR1 and CDR2 (germline): MNHEY, SMNVEV (reference sequence). V gave up 6 bases and J gave up 5 bases, with 16 bases separating them. CDR3 in DNA: TGTGCCAGCAGCGAACTTACAGGGTGGGAGACCCAGTACTTC. Its translation: CASSELTGWETQYF.